This T cell receptor beta chain was obtained from a study of blood T cell repertoires in COVID-19. On the study more broadly: The United States, Italy and Spain provided the acute and convalescent COVID-19 samples.

The V end was cut by 1 base, the J end by 2 bases, with 8 bases between. Germline loops: CDR1 LGHNT, CDR2 FRNRAP. The CDR3 length is 14 residues. Under the authors' procedure: Estimated nucleated cell counts came from reference gene primer amplification. Sequencing used immunoSEQ multiplex PCR; TCRdb keeps in-frame clones, though not all of them. V and J calls plus clone size are reproduced from that table; the DNA served to infer D and trimming. The sample lists some 280,000 clones, 75% to 90% occurring once. This clone came up once. The sample taken for sequencing was peripheral blood. The V gene is TRBV12-5, the J gene TRBJ1-2; D remains unclear. The TCR originated in an older woman with acute or convalescent COVID-19. The CDR3 protein is CASGLAGGNYGYTF. Here the CDR3 DNA reads TGTGCTAGTGGTTTGGCAGGAGGGAACTATGGCTACACCTTC.